One sample yielded the 10 T cell receptor beta chains listed below, sequenced in a study of blood T cells in healthy people across ages. Alongside a J-beta primer mix, a sample-barcoded 5' primer served in a second PCR lasting about 6 to 11 cycles. TCRdb re-analysed the 5' RACE reads in MiXCR, keeping a single row per CDR3 protein. The sample holds 1.5 million to 2 million distinct CDR3 sequences, less than 50% seen once. The material sequenced was blood. These receptors were collected from a woman between 40 and 50 years old in good health.

The chain employs TRBV21-1 and TRBJ2-5; the DNA was not used to check the table's D call, TRBD1. TRBV21-1 is designated a pseudogene. The CDR3 loop spans 16 amino acids. This CDR3 is CANSKIAGQVHGTQYF. In DNA, the CDR3 is TGTGCCAACAGCAAAATTGCCGGACAGGTGCATGGGACCCAGTACTTC.

This clonotype was recorded a few times. The chain is built from TRBV5-5 and TRBJ1-2; D is undetermined. V gave up 4 bases and J gave up 3 bases, with 16 bases separating them. This CDR3 is built from 15 residues. Germline loops: CDR1 SGHKS, CDR2 YYEKEE (reference sequence). The DNA for the CDR3 is TGTGCCAGCAGCCCTGAGTGGAGGTCGGACTATGGCTACACCTTC. As protein: CASSPEWRSDYGYTF.

This chain's CDR3 is CASSQVPGGLAGANVLTF. The DNA of the CDR3 is TGCGCCAGCAGCCAAGTTCCAGGGGGCTTGGCTGGGGCCAACGTCCTGACTTTC. The chain has TRBV4-3 and TRBJ2-6; 8 nucleotides agree with TRBD1. This CDR3 contains 18 residues. Germline CDR1 and CDR2: LGHNA and YSLEER. The trim removed 1 base at V and 2 bases at J, leaving 7 bases unmatched.

The V gene is TRBV12-3 or TRBV12-4, the J gene TRBJ2-1; possible D gene TRBD1, 6 bases. Deletions cut 7 bases from V and 0 bases from J, with 13 bases between. The CDR3 covers 15 residues. CDR3 residues: CASIPQGSSYNEQFF. In DNA, the CDR3 is TGTGCCAGCATTCCTCAGGGGAGCTCCTACAATGAGCAGTTCTTC.

The chain is built from TRBV7-2 and TRBJ2-3; D gene ambiguous. V was pared by 2 bases and J by 5 bases, with 11 bases between. Germline values: CDR1 SGHTA, CDR2 FQGNSA. CDR3 length: 14 residues. CDR3 sequence (DNA): TGTGCCAGCAGCTTAAGATCTTTAGTAGATACGCAGTATTTT. It yields the protein CASSLRSLVDTQYF. The complete variable domain, with remaining parts taken from reference TRBV7-2 and TRBJ2-3, reads GAGVSQSPSNKVTEKGKDVELRCDPISGHTALYWYRQSLGQGLEFLIYFQGNSAPDKSGLPSDRFSAERTGGSVSTLTIQRTQQEDSAVYLCASSLRSLVDTQYFGPGTRLTVL.

In its sample, this clonotype was seen a few times. The V call is TRBV6-5, the J call TRBJ2-1; 8 nucleotides line up with TRBD2. Germline V lookup: CDR1 MNHEY, CDR2 SVGAGI. V shed 5 bases and J 7 bases; nucleotides not matched to a gene: 10. This CDR3 has 15 amino acids. In DNA, the CDR3 is TGTGCCAGCAGTGGTACGGGGGGGCCTTTTAATGAGCAGTTCTTC. This gives the protein CASSGTGGPFNEQFF.

The rearrangement uses TRBV7-9 and TRBJ2-1; D is possibly TRBD2 (6 bases). The ends were cut back, 4 bases at V and 6 bases at J, with 13 bases in the middle. CDR1 SEHNR and CDR2 FQNEAQ come from the germline V gene (reference sequence). The CDR3 sequence is 14 residues long. The CDR3 protein is CASSSVLGGNEQFF. CDR3 DNA: TGTGCCAGCAGCTCGGTCCTCGGGGGCAATGAGCAGTTCTTC.

The V gene is TRBV2, the J gene TRBJ2-1, with D possibly matching TRBD1 (5 bases). CDR1 SNHLY and CDR2 FYNNEI come from the germline V gene. The CDR3 has 15 residues. Deletions cut 6 bases from V and 4 bases from J, with 16 bases between. CDR3 in DNA: TGTGCCAGCAGCGCTGACAGCACTATATACAATGAGCAGTTCTTC. This translates into CASSADSTIYNEQFF.

The V and J genes are TRBV6-2 or TRBV6-3 and TRBJ2-1; D call uncertain. The J call may be wrong; the DNA end is better matched by TRBJ2-7. CDR1 and CDR2 (germline): MNHEY, SVGEGT. The CDR3 runs to 16 residues. The CDR3 region has the DNA TGTGCCAGCAGTTATCTCGGGCAGGATGAACTTATTGAGCAGTACTTC. The encoded protein is CASSYLGQDELIEQYF.

V and J are TRBV12-3 or TRBV12-4 and TRBJ1-2; unclear D gene. The V end lost 5 bases, the J end lost 6 bases, and 13 bases lay between the germline ends. The CDR3 covers 13 residues. The CDR3 DNA follows: TGTGCCAGCAGTCCGCGGGCCTCCCATGGCTACACCTTC. It translates to CASSPRASHGYTF.